Listed below are T cell receptor beta chains from one sample, sequenced in a study of blood T cell repertoires in COVID-19. The repertoire was sequenced with immunoSEQ multiplex PCR; TCRdb's copy has only in-frame clones and lacks some. Among 200,000 to 250,000 clones listed, about four fifths were seen once. Input material: PBMCs or T cells enriched from blood (not recorded which). All receptors derive from a man in his sixties who had recovered from COVID-19. CDR3s include the opening cysteine and the closing phenylalanine or tryptophan. Fields, in order: V gene, J gene, clone size, D gene, CDR3 DNA, CDR3 protein. The D gene is left open where the match is weak. Expanded clones get a size class; other rows say once, few or many, or leave the size out.

>TRBV5-1|TRBJ2-1|NA|TRBD1
TGCGCCAGCAGCTTAGCGGGACAGGGGAGCTCCTACAATGAGCAGTTCTTC
CASSLAGQGSSYNEQFF
>TRBV14|TRBJ1-4|NA|TRBD1
TGTGCCAGCAGCCTCCGGACAGGAAGAAATGAAAAACTGTTTTTT
CASSLRTGRNEKLFF
>TRBV9|TRBJ2-4|NA|NA
TGTGCCAGCAGCGAAACAGGGTCCAAAAACATTCAGTACTTC
CASSETGSKNIQYF
>TRBV5-1|TRBJ2-3|NA|NA
TGCGCCAGCAGCTACACAGGGAGCACAGATACGCAGTATTTT
CASSYTGSTDTQYF
>TRBV6-5|TRBJ1-1|few|NA
TGTGCCAGCAGTTACAACCGACAGCGGGGGACTGAAGCTTTCTTT
CASSYNRQRGTEAFF
>TRBV6-1|TRBJ1-1|NA|NA
TGTGCCAGCAGGCAACAGGGTCAGGTGAGGACTGAAGCTTTCTTT
CASRQQGQVRTEAFF
>TRBV4-3|TRBJ2-2|NA|NA
TGCGCCAGCAGCCAAGATTTCGCGAACACCGGGGAGCTGTTTTTT
CASSQDFANTGELFF
>TRBV5-1|TRBJ2-5|NA|NA
TGCGCCAGCAGCTTGGGGACTCCCCAAGAGACCCAGTACTTC
CASSLGTPQETQYF
>TRBV11-3|TRBJ2-1|NA|NA
TGTGCCAGCAGCGTCCGTGGGGACTCATACAATGAGCAGTTCTTC
CASSVRGDSYNEQFF
>TRBV5-1|TRBJ2-5|NA|TRBD2
TGCGCCAGCAGCTTGTCTAGCGGGAGACAAGAGACCCAGTACTTC
CASSLSSGRQETQYF
>TRBV7-2|TRBJ1-2|few|NA
TGTGCCAGCTCCTTAGGGCGGGGCTCCCTAACTAACTATGGCTACACCTTC
CASSLGRGSLTNYGYTF
>TRBV19|TRBJ2-1|once|NA
TGTGCCAGTAGTACCCGGTCGTACAATGAGCAGTTCTTC
CASSTRSYNEQFF
>TRBV12-3/TRBV12-4|TRBJ1-2|NA|NA
TGTGCCAGCAGTTTGGACTTGTCTGGCTACACCTTC
CASSLDLSGYTF
>TRBV11-1|TRBJ1-3|NA|NA
TGTGCCAGCAGCTTACGGAGGGACGGAAACACCATATATTTT
CASSLRRDGNTIYF
>TRBV19|TRBJ1-2|NA|TRBD1
TGTGCCAGTAGCCACACTGGACAGGGATTTGGCTATGGCTACACCTTC
CASSHTGQGFGYGYTF
>TRBV5-1|TRBJ2-1|NA|TRBD2
TGCGCCAGCAGCTTGGAGGTAGCGGGGACCTACAATGAGCAGTTCTTC
CASSLEVAGTYNEQFF
>TRBV24-1|TRBJ2-2|once|TRBD1
TGTGCCACCAGTGAAATTCAGGGACAGGGGGGCACCGGGGAGCTGTTTTTT
CATSEIQGQGGTGELFF
>TRBV18|TRBJ1-6|NA|NA
TGTGCCAGCTCATCCTACCGCCCACCCCTCCACTTT
CASSSYRPPLHF
>TRBV2|TRBJ1-6|NA|NA
TGTGCCAGCAGTAGTAGCGGAGGTGATTCACCCCTCCACTTT
CASSSSGGDSPLHF
>TRBV5-6|TRBJ2-7|NA|TRBD1
TGTGCCAGCAGCTTGGGGGACAGGGCTTTTGGCGAGCAGTACTTC
CASSLGDRAFGEQYF
>TRBV5-1|TRBJ2-1|NA|TRBD2
TGCGCCAGCAGCTCGGGAGGCGGCTTCGAGCAGTTCTTC
CASSSGGGFEQFF
>TRBV6-5|TRBJ1-1|NA|TRBD1
TGTGCCAGCAGACGGACAGGGGGCTTCACTGAAGCTTTCTTT
CASRRTGGFTEAFF